Following are 25 T cell receptor beta chains from one sample sequenced in a study of a mutant IDH1 vaccine in newly diagnosed glioma. TCRdb's copy holds only in-frame clones and misses some; the assay was immunoSEQ multiplex PCR. Here the sample spans around 31,000 clones, about 56% being singletons. No cognate antigen is known for these TCRs. Documented time point: week 5, during vaccination. With topical imiquimod, each dose of the vaccine consisted of 300 ug of mutant IDH1 20-mer peptide. The sequences come from PBMCs, collected from a glioma patient whose treatment included an IDH1 peptide vaccine. The source of these receptors is a woman aged 18-29 years with glioma.

The chain joins TRBV30 to TRBJ1-1; D is unresolved. The CDR3 is made up of 11 amino acids. V shed 5 bases and J shed 2 bases, with 6 bases lying between them. Per the germline V gene, CDR1 is GTSNPN and CDR2 is SVGIG (reference sequence). The CDR3 DNA reads as TGTGCCTGGGGTGGCAACACTGAAGCTTTCTTT. Residues: CAWGGNTEAFF. The full variable domain, rest sourced from reference TRBV30 and TRBJ1-1, is SQTIHQWPATLVQPVGSPLSLECTVEGTSNPNLYWYRQAAGRGLQLLFYSVGIGQISSEVPQNLSASRPQDRQFILSSKKLLLSDSGFYLCAWGGNTEAFFGQGTRLTVV.

The sample holds a few counts of this clone. The chain combines TRBV19 with TRBJ1-5; tentative D call: TRBD1 (5 bases). Germline CDR1 LNHDA, CDR2 SQIVND (reference sequence). The CDR3 length is 17 residues. The V end lost 5 bases, the J end lost 0 bases, and 17 bases lay between the germline ends. The CDR3 sequence is CASSRRDLGVSNQPQHF. CDR3 DNA sequence: TGTGCCAGTAGTCGTCGGGACCTCGGGGTTAGCAATCAGCCCCAGCATTTT.

J is TRBJ2-3 and V is TRBV18; the match to TRBD2 covers 10 bases. V gave up 6 bases and J gave up 5 bases; unmatched junction bases: 14. Germline V gene lookup returns CDR1 KGHSH and CDR2 LQKENI. This CDR3 region has 17 residues. CDR3 nucleotides: TGTGCCAGCTCCCGGACTAGCGGCTCTAACCGGGAAGATACGCAGTATTTT. Residues: CASSRTSGSNREDTQYF.

In nucleotides, the CDR3 is TGTGCCAGCAGTCCACGCGGGGGACTCTTGTACCAAGAGACCCAGTACTTC. Protein product: CASSPRGGLLYQETQYF. The V gene is TRBV25-1, the J gene TRBJ2-5; TRBD2 agrees at 7 bases. The CDR3 runs 17 residues. V shed 5 bases, J shed 0 bases, and the junction held 12 bases outside the gene matches. Germline CDR1 reads MGHDK; CDR2 reads SYGVNS.

The gene calls are TRBV2 and TRBJ2-5, with 7 bases that match TRBD2. The DNA end lines up better with TRBJ2-7; the J call may be wrong. This CDR3 is built from 14 residues. Germline values: CDR1 SNHLY, CDR2 FYNNEI. The CDR3 reads CASSGLAGAYEQYF. CDR3 nucleotide sequence: TGTGCCAGCAGTGGACTAGCTGGAGCCTACGAGCAGTACTTC.

The CDR3 sequence is CASNSLVGQYF. CDR3 nucleotide sequence: TGTGCCAGCAACTCCTTGGTCGGGCAGTACTTC. This chain links TRBV25-1 with TRBJ2-5, with D hard to call. The CDR3 runs 11 residues. V was cut by 7 bases and J by 11 bases, with 14 bases left in between. CDR1 and CDR2 (germline): MGHDK, SYGVNS.

In DNA form, the CDR3 reads TGTGCCAGCAGCTTAGGGGGACAGCCCCAAGAGACCCAGTACTTC. Protein: CASSLGGQPQETQYF. This chain joins TRBV7-2 and TRBJ2-5; 7 positions agree with TRBD1. V lost 1 base to trimming and J lost 1 base; unmatched junction nucleotides: 3. The V gene's germline CDR1 is SGHTA and CDR2 FQGNSA. This CDR3 region has 15 residues. The whole variable domain, filled in from reference TRBV7-2 and TRBJ2-5, reads GAGVSQSPSNKVTEKGKDVELRCDPISGHTALYWYRQSLGQGLEFLIYFQGNSAPDKSGLPSDRFSAERTGGSVSTLTIQRTQQEDSAVYLCASSLGGQPQETQYFGPGTRLLVL.

CDR3 loop: CASSPYQNTEAFF. As DNA, the CDR3 is TGTGCCAGCAGCCCCTATCAGAACACTGAAGCTTTCTTT. The V gene is TRBV7-6, the J gene TRBJ1-1; D not certain. V lost 5 bases to trimming and J lost 1 base, with 8 bases between them. The length of the CDR3 is 13 residues. In germline, CDR1 is SGHVS, CDR2 FNYEAQ.

V and J are TRBV27 and TRBJ2-3; 11 nucleotides align to TRBD2. CDR1 MNHEY and CDR2 SMNVEV come from the germline V gene (reference sequence). J lost 7 bases, V lost 2 bases, and 5 bases had no gene match. The CDR3 consists of 15 residues. CDR3 amino acids: CASSLVAGGPNTQYF. Here the CDR3 DNA reads TGTGCCAGCAGTTTAGTAGCGGGAGGGCCAAATACGCAGTATTTT.

The V call is TRBV5-1, the J call TRBJ2-5; no clear D gene. Germline V lookup: CDR1 SGHRS, CDR2 YFSETQ. Trimming cost V 2 bases and J 1 base, with 3 bases left between them. The CDR3 spans 12 residues. CDR3 coding DNA: TGCGCCAGCAGCTTAACCCAAGAGACCCAGTACTTC. This codes for CASSLTQETQYF.

This clone was observed once. This sequence joins TRBV27 and TRBJ2-7; D is undetermined. Germline lookup yields CDR1 MNHEY and CDR2 SMNVEV (reference sequence). Between the trimmed V and J ends, which lost 6 bases and 4 bases, there was a span of 7 bases. This CDR3 comprises 11 residues. The CDR3 loop reads CASRAGYEQYF. CDR3 sequence (DNA): TGTGCCAGCAGGGCCGGGTACGAGCAGTACTTC.

This chain uses TRBV5-1 with TRBJ2-7, with 13 positions matching TRBD2. Germline CDR1 SGHRS, CDR2 YFSETQ. The CDR3 length is 15 residues. V trimming: 4 bases; J trimming: 3 bases; junction bases outside the gene matches: 4. The CDR3 DNA reads as TGCGCCAGCAGCGTTTGGACTAGCGGGAGCTACGAGCAGTACTTC. This gives the protein CASSVWTSGSYEQYF. The full variable domain, rest sourced from reference TRBV5-1 and TRBJ2-7, is KAGVTQTPRYLIKTRGQQVTLSCSPISGHRSVSWYQQTPGQGLQFLFEYFSETQRNKGNFPGRFSGRQFSNSRSEMNVSTLELGDSALYLCASSVWTSGSYEQYFGPGTRLTVT.

This clone has just a few counts. The chain links TRBV2 to TRBJ1-1, with TRBD1 identical over 7 bases. Germline V gene lookup returns CDR1 SNHLY and CDR2 FYNNEI. CDR3 length equals 14 residues. The V and J ends lost 6 bases and 2 bases, in that order; junction bases with no gene match: 6. The DNA of the CDR3 is TGTGCCAGCAGCTATGAGGGGGCTAACACTGAAGCTTTCTTT. It translates to CASSYEGANTEAFF.

This clone has more than one count but fewer than ten. DNA of the CDR3: TGTGCCAGTAGTATCAACACTGTGCCTTCACCCCTCCACTTT. It encodes CASSINTVPSPLHF. The V gene is TRBV19, the J gene TRBJ1-6; no clear D gene. Germline assignment: CDR1 LNHDA and CDR2 SQIVND (reference sequence). This CDR3 has 14 amino acids. Trimming removed 3 bases at V and 9 bases at J, with 12 bases between. Full variable domain (outside the CDR3, taken from reference TRBV19 and TRBJ1-6): DGGITQSPKYLFRKEGQNVTLSCEQNLNHDAMYWYRQDPGQGLRLIYYSQIVNDFQKGDIAEGYSVSREKKESFPLTVTSAQKNPTAFYLCASSINTVPSPLHFGNGTRLTVT.

The chain is built from TRBV5-1 and TRBJ2-6, with TRBD1 as a possible D gene (6 bases). With 0 bases removed from V and 0 bases from J, the gap between germline ends came to 13 bases. The CDR3 has 18 residues. Germline lookup yields CDR1 SGHRS and CDR2 YFSETQ. DNA for the CDR3: TGCGCCAGCAGCTTGGGACAGGTCTCGAACTCTGGGGCCAACGTCCTGACTTTC. This encodes CASSLGQVSNSGANVLTF. The complete variable domain, with remaining parts taken from reference TRBV5-1 and TRBJ2-6, reads KAGVTQTPRYLIKTRGQQVTLSCSPISGHRSVSWYQQTPGQGLQFLFEYFSETQRNKGNFPGRFSGRQFSNSRSEMNVSTLELGDSALYLCASSLGQVSNSGANVLTFGAGSRLTVL.

This clone was detected a few times. V and J are TRBV2 and TRBJ1-1, with TRBD1 matching over 7 bases. J gave up 11 bases and V 7 bases, and 13 bases lay outside the gene matches. CDR3 length: 13 residues. Looked up from germline, CDR1 is SNHLY and CDR2 is FYNNEI. The CDR3 reads CASKGATGGSAFF. The CDR3, as DNA: TGTGCCAGCAAGGGGGCAACCGGGGGGTCTGCTTTCTTT. Drawing the rest from reference TRBV2 and TRBJ1-1, the complete variable domain is EPEVTQTPSHQVTQMGQEVILRCVPISNHLYFYWYRQILGQKVEFLVSFYNNEISEKSEIFDDQFSVERPDGSNFTLKIRSTKLEDSAMYFCASKGATGGSAFFGQGTRLTVV.

This clone was seen a handful of times. CDR3: CASSQTSGSYYEQYF. The CDR3 bases are TGTGCCAGCAGCCAGACTAGCGGGAGTTACTACGAGCAGTACTTC. The chain is built from TRBV14 and TRBJ2-7; 12 nucleotides align to TRBD2. CDR1 is SGHDN, CDR2 FVKESK, per germline. The V and J ends lost 3 bases and 3 bases, in that order; junction bases with no gene match: 3. This CDR3 spans 15 amino acids.

The V and J genes are TRBV7-9 and TRBJ2-5; 14 bases are a match to TRBD2. Germline assignment: CDR1 SEHNR and CDR2 FQNEAQ (reference sequence). This CDR3 is built from 17 residues. V shed 1 base, J shed 5 bases, and the junction held 6 bases outside the gene matches. CDR3: CASSLGTSGGPGETQYF. CDR3 DNA sequence: TGTGCCAGCAGCTTAGGGACTAGCGGGGGGCCAGGGGAGACCCAGTACTTC.

This clone has just a few counts. The V and J genes are TRBV9 and TRBJ1-2; TRBD1 agrees at 7 bases. V lost 6 bases, J lost 3 bases, and 11 bases stayed unmatched. This CDR3 has 15 residues. CDR1 is SGDLS and CDR2 is YYNGEE in the germline V gene. The CDR3 DNA sequence: TGTGCCAGCACCCCCTGGACAGGTCCAGACTATGGCTACACCTTC. It specifies CASTPWTGPDYGYTF.

J is TRBJ1-1 and V is TRBV19; no definite D call. Trimming left V 5 bases short and J 5 bases short, with 12 bases between. The CDR3 totals 13 residues. The germline gives CDR1 LNHDA, CDR2 SQIVND (reference sequence). The DNA of the CDR3 is TGTGCCAGTAGTGCCAAGGGAGGAACTGAAGCTTTCTTT. Its protein product is CASSAKGGTEAFF.

The V call is TRBV19, the J call TRBJ1-2, with D perhaps TRBD1 (6 bases). The CDR3 spans 13 residues. In germline, CDR1 is LNHDA, CDR2 SQIVND (reference sequence). With 5 bases removed from V and 5 bases from J, the gap between germline ends came to 12 bases. CDR3: CASSGDMVYGYTF. The DNA for the CDR3 is TGTGCCAGTAGTGGGGACATGGTGTATGGCTACACCTTC.

The rearrangement links TRBV5-4 to TRBJ2-5; 9 bases align to TRBD1. Germline V CDR1 and CDR2: SGHNT, YYREEE (reference sequence). V trimming: 4 bases; J trimming: 5 bases; junction bases outside the gene matches: 9. The CDR3 extends over 15 amino acids. DNA for the CDR3: TGTGCCAGCAGCACAAGAACAGGGGGCGGCGAGACCCAGTACTTC. Residues: CASSTRTGGGETQYF.

The CDR3 loop reads CASSLEATNSPLHF. CDR3 sequence (DNA): TGTGCCAGCAGCTTAGAGGCAACTAATTCACCCCTCCACTTT. The V and J genes are TRBV7-6 and TRBJ1-6; D not certain. CDR1 and CDR2 from the germline V gene are SGHVS and FNYEAQ. The CDR3 is 14 residues long. Trimming cost V 1 base and J 6 bases, with 7 bases left between them.

The chain employs TRBV6-5 and TRBJ1-1; TRBD1 is a possible D gene (5 bases). The CDR3 spans 14 residues. The germline V gene has CDR1 MNHEY and CDR2 SVGAGI. The germline V and J ends were trimmed by 5 bases and 1 base, with 11 bases remaining between them. CDR3 amino acids: CASSRGYSNTEAFF. The CDR3 nucleotides read TGTGCCAGCAGTAGGGGATATTCGAACACTGAAGCTTTCTTT.

This CDR3 reads CASSLADQGSGANVLTF. CDR3 bases: TGTGCCAGCAGCTTAGCGGATCAGGGGTCTGGGGCCAACGTCCTGACTTTC. The genes are TRBV7-2 and TRBJ2-6, with D maybe TRBD1 (6 bases). The V gene's germline CDR1 is SGHTA and CDR2 FQGNSA. Trimming cost V 0 bases and J 1 base, with 10 bases left between them. The CDR3 runs to 17 residues.